Listed below are T cell receptor beta chains from one sample, sequenced in a study of cytomegalovirus exposure and HLA in healthy donors. The method was immunoSEQ multiplex PCR; TCRdb's version includes in-frame clones alone and lacks a portion of them. The table shows about 340,000 clones, with 80% to 90% occurring only once. Sequenced material: PBMCs. Receptor source: a woman under 30 in good health and CMV-seronegative. CDR3s include the opening cysteine and the closing phenylalanine or tryptophan. The order of the fields is clone size, J gene, V gene, D gene, CDR3 DNA, CDR3 protein. A D gene is named only where the DNA matches it firmly. The size of a clone is reported for some rows only, either as once, few or many, or as a class for expanded clones.

abundance: .
j_gene: TRBJ2-7
v_gene: TRBV28
d_gene: TRBD2
CDR3nt: TGTGCCAGCAGGCTAGCGGGTCACTCCTACGAGCAGTACTTC
CDR3aa: CASRLAGHSYEQYF

abundance: .
j_gene: TRBJ2-1
v_gene: TRBV27
d_gene: .
CDR3nt: TGTGCCAGCACCGCCGGACAGCTCTACAATGAGCAGTTCTTC
CDR3aa: CASTAGQLYNEQFF

abundance: .
j_gene: TRBJ1-5
v_gene: TRBV19
d_gene: TRBD1
CDR3nt: TGTGCCAGTAGTACCCGGGGACAGGGGGGTCAGCCCCAGCATTTT
CDR3aa: CASSTRGQGGQPQHF

abundance: .
j_gene: TRBJ1-1
v_gene: TRBV6-1
d_gene: TRBD1
CDR3nt: TGTGCCAGCAGTCAAAACAGGGGTTATTACACTGAAGCTTTCTTT
CDR3aa: CASSQNRGYYTEAFF

abundance: .
j_gene: TRBJ2-3
v_gene: TRBV7-7
d_gene: .
CDR3nt: TGTGCTAGCAGCCGAGGGGGGGGCGCAGATACGCAGTATTTT
CDR3aa: CASSRGGGADTQYF

abundance: .
j_gene: TRBJ2-5
v_gene: TRBV6-5
d_gene: .
CDR3nt: TGTGCCAGCAGGCGGGACTTCCAAGAGACCCAGTACTTC
CDR3aa: CASRRDFQETQYF

abundance: .
j_gene: TRBJ2-7
v_gene: TRBV6-6
d_gene: TRBD2
CDR3nt: TGTGCCAGCAGTTATGCCGGGAGGGCCGTAGGCGAGCAGTACTTC
CDR3aa: CASSYAGRAVGEQYF

abundance: once
j_gene: TRBJ1-5
v_gene: TRBV18
d_gene: TRBD1
CDR3nt: TGTGCCAGCTCACCAGGACAGGGGGTGAGCAATCAGCCCCAGCATTTT
CDR3aa: CASSPGQGVSNQPQHF

abundance: .
j_gene: TRBJ2-1
v_gene: TRBV18
d_gene: TRBD1
CDR3nt: TGTGCCAGCTCCTACTCCTGGGACAGGGGCTACAATGAGCAGTTCTTC
CDR3aa: CASSYSWDRGYNEQFF

abundance: once
j_gene: TRBJ2-7
v_gene: TRBV11-2
d_gene: .
CDR3nt: TGTGCCAGCAGCTTTAGTCTGAGAAACGAGCAGTACTTC
CDR3aa: CASSFSLRNEQYF

abundance: .
j_gene: TRBJ1-4
v_gene: TRBV9
d_gene: .
CDR3nt: TGTGCCAGCAGCGCACCCGGGCTCGGGCCAGGGGAAAAACTGTTTTTT
CDR3aa: CASSAPGLGPGEKLFF

abundance: .
j_gene: TRBJ1-4
v_gene: TRBV29-1
d_gene: .
CDR3nt: TGCAGCGTCGGGGGGGGACTGAGTGAAAAACTGTTTTTT
CDR3aa: CSVGGGLSEKLFF

abundance: .
j_gene: TRBJ2-1
v_gene: TRBV11-3
d_gene: TRBD1
CDR3nt: TGTGCCAGCAGCTTAGGGACAGGGTTCCATGAGCAGTTCTTC
CDR3aa: CASSLGTGFHEQFF

abundance: .
j_gene: TRBJ2-7
v_gene: TRBV7-8
d_gene: TRBD2
CDR3nt: TGTGCCAGCAGCCGTCCGGGAGGCGAGCAGTACTTC
CDR3aa: CASSRPGGEQYF

abundance: .
j_gene: TRBJ1-4
v_gene: TRBV2
d_gene: .
CDR3nt: TGTGCCAGCAGTGAAGGCAGGGCTCTAGAAAAACTGTTTTTT
CDR3aa: CASSEGRALEKLFF

abundance: .
j_gene: TRBJ1-5
v_gene: TRBV28
d_gene: .
CDR3nt: TGTGCCAGCAGTTTGTGGGGAGATTATCAGCCCCAGCATTTT
CDR3aa: CASSLWGDYQPQHF

abundance: .
j_gene: TRBJ2-7
v_gene: TRBV7-2
d_gene: .
CDR3nt: TGTGCCAGCAGCTTAGGGGGCAGGGCCTACGAGCAGTACTTC
CDR3aa: CASSLGGRAYEQYF

abundance: .
j_gene: TRBJ2-1
v_gene: TRBV19
d_gene: .
CDR3nt: TGTGCCAGTAGTATCTTGGCAGATCCGAAGTCTGAGCAGTTCTTC
CDR3aa: CASSILADPKSEQFF

abundance: .
j_gene: TRBJ2-6
v_gene: TRBV9
d_gene: .
CDR3nt: TGTGCCAGCAGCGTAGTTGGGGGGACTGGGGCCAACGTCCTGACTTTC
CDR3aa: CASSVVGGTGANVLTF

abundance: .
j_gene: TRBJ1-2
v_gene: TRBV10-2
d_gene: .
CDR3nt: TGCGCCAGCAGTGAGATCGCGGCAGCCGGCGATAGCTACACCTTC
CDR3aa: CASSEIAAAGDSYTF